This is a list of T cell receptor beta chains from one sample in a study of patients and donors after allogeneic stem cell transplantation. TCRdb reprocessed the RT-PCR reads via MiXCR and lists one record per CDR3 protein. Among some 880,000 distinct CDR3 sequences, roughly 17% were seen once, and the ten largest hold around 5.5%. What was sequenced was blood, either unsorted or a sorted T cell fraction (not recorded which). The source is a human donor who was either an allogeneic HSCT recipient or a stem cell or donor lymphocyte infusion donor (not recorded which). It is not recorded whose cells these are; they may come from a transplant donor. CDR3s include the opening cysteine and the closing phenylalanine or tryptophan. The D gene is left open where the match is weak. Size is omitted from some rows. Given values are once, few, many or a class for expanded clones.

size: few
J: TRBJ2-5
D: TRBD1
V: TRBV27
DNA: TGTGCCAGCAGTTTAGCAGGGGGAGAAAGAACCCAGTACTTC
CDR3: CASSLAGGERTQYF

size: many
J: TRBJ1-6
D: NA
V: TRBV25-1
DNA: TGTGCCAGCAGTGGGGAGACAGGTTTAAATTCACCCCTCCACTTT
CDR3: CASSGETGLNSPLHF

size: NA
J: TRBJ2-7
D: TRBD2
V: TRBV29-1
DNA: TGCAGCGTTACGACCCTTGCTAGCGGGAGATACGAGCAGTACTTC
CDR3: CSVTTLASGRYEQYF

size: few
J: TRBJ2-1
D: NA
V: TRBV20-1
DNA: TGCAGTGCTATGGGCTCTAGGGATGAGCAGTTCTTC
CDR3: CSAMGSRDEQFF

size: NA
J: TRBJ2-7
D: NA
V: TRBV7-2
DNA: TGTGCCAGCAGCTTAGACCCTGGGGGACCCTACGAGCAGTACTTC
CDR3: CASSLDPGGPYEQYF

size: NA
J: TRBJ1-5
D: NA
V: TRBV7-2
DNA: TGTGCCAGCAGCCACGGACAGAAGGTCAATCAGCCCCAGCATTTT
CDR3: CASSHGQKVNQPQHF

size: once
J: TRBJ2-2
D: NA
V: TRBV20-1
DNA: TGCAGTGCTAGAGCCGGCGACTTGAACACCGGGGAGCTGTTTTTT
CDR3: CSARAGDLNTGELFF

size: NA
J: TRBJ2-1
D: NA
V: TRBV6-4
DNA: TGTGCCAGCAGTGACAGGCTTCACAATGAGCAGTTCTTC
CDR3: CASSDRLHNEQFF

size: few
J: TRBJ2-1
D: NA
V: TRBV6-5
DNA: TGTGCCAGCAGTTACTATTTGGCCTCGCCAAGGGAGCAGTTCTTC
CDR3: CASSYYLASPREQFF

size: few
J: TRBJ1-5
D: TRBD1
V: TRBV28
DNA: TGTGCCAGCAGCTGGGGACAGGGCTACCAGCCCCAGCATTTT
CDR3: CASSWGQGYQPQHF

size: NA
J: TRBJ2-7
D: NA
V: TRBV7-9
DNA: TGTGCCAGCAGCTCCGTTGTCTTGTACGAGCAGTACTTC
CDR3: CASSSVVLYEQYF

size: few
J: TRBJ1-6
D: TRBD1
V: TRBV10-3
DNA: TGTGCCATCAAACCGGGACAGGGGAAGAGGAATTCACCCCTCCACTTT
CDR3: CAIKPGQGKRNSPLHF

size: NA
J: TRBJ2-7
D: NA
V: TRBV5-1
DNA: TGCGCCAGCAGCTTAGGGCCACCCGCTTGGGAGCAGTACTTC
CDR3: CASSLGPPAWEQYF